The rows below give T cell receptor beta chains drawn from one sample of a study of Tregs in tolerant kidney transplant recipients. Clones were read by immunoSEQ multiplex PCR, and TCRdb kept only the in-frame ones, dropping some. The sample yields about 240,000 clones, about 80% seen once. The source material was CD4+ T cells from blood. The source is a human donor in good health. The CDR3 runs from the conserved cysteine through the conserved F or W. D genes are given only for firm matches. The listing skips clone size in some rows; elsewhere it reads once, few, many or a size class.

v_gene,d_gene,len,j_gene,abundance,CDR3nt,CDR3aa
TRBV30,TRBD1,14,TRBJ1-2,once,TGTGCCTGGAGTCGGCAGGGGGTTCGAAGTGGCTACACCTTC,CAWSRQGVRSGYTF
TRBV18,TRBD2,15,TRBJ2-7,few,TGTGCCAGCTCACCCCCAGCGGGAGAACTGTACGAGCAGTACTTC,CASSPPAGELYEQYF
TRBV5-1,.,14,TRBJ1-2,.,TGCGCCAGCAGCCCGGCAGGGGTAGACTATGGCTACACCTTC,CASSPAGVDYGYTF
TRBV5-6,TRBD2,16,TRBJ2-1,few,TGTGCCAGCACCCGGGTAGCGGGAGGCTCCTACAATGAGCAGTTCTTC,CASTRVAGGSYNEQFF
TRBV5-6,.,15,TRBJ2-3,.,TGTGCCAGCAGCTTGGGTAGCTCTAGCACAGATACGCAGTATTTT,CASSLGSSSTDTQYF
TRBV7-2,.,15,TRBJ2-7,.,TGTGCCAGCAGCTTAGTAGCCTCATCCTCCTACGAGCAGTACTTC,CASSLVASSSYEQYF
TRBV5-1,.,13,TRBJ2-1,.,TGCGCCAGCAGCTTGAGACAGCACAATGAGCAGTTCTTC,CASSLRQHNEQFF
TRBV6-4,.,16,TRBJ2-1,once,TGTGCCAGCAGTGACTCGGCGGTAGCGACCTACAATGAGCAGTTCTTC,CASSDSAVATYNEQFF
TRBV5-4,.,17,TRBJ2-2,.,TGTGCCAGCAGCTTGGTAGTTGGGCAGGGCTACACCGGGGAGCTGTTTTTT,CASSLVVGQGYTGELFF
TRBV29-1,TRBD2,13,TRBJ2-7,.,TGCAGCGCTAGACTAGCGGGAGAGCAAGAGCAGTACTTC,CSARLAGEQEQYF
TRBV27,.,14,TRBJ2-2,.,TGTGCCAGCAAAGACAGTCTTAGCACCGGGGAGCTGTTTTTT,CASKDSLSTGELFF
TRBV6-5,.,14,TRBJ2-6,few,TGTGCCAGCAAGGCAGTCTCTGGGGCCAACGTCCTGACTTTC,CASKAVSGANVLTF
TRBV18,TRBD1,16,TRBJ1-1,.,TGTGCCAGCTCACCTTGGGCAGGGGGGTTGAATACTGAAGCTTTCTTT,CASSPWAGGLNTEAFF
TRBV5-4,.,13,TRBJ2-6,once,TGTGCCAGCAGCCTGGACCCTCTCAACGTCCTGACTTTC,CASSLDPLNVLTF
TRBV29-1,TRBD1,13,TRBJ1-1,once,TGCAGCGTTAACAGGGGGGCGAACACTGAAGCTTTCTTT,CSVNRGANTEAFF
TRBV5-4,.,11,TRBJ2-1,.,TGTGCCAGCAGCCATGGATATGAGCAGTTCTTC,CASSHGYEQFF
TRBV5-1,TRBD1,16,TRBJ1-1,.,TGCGCCAGCAGTCTAGGCCCCAGGGGGATGAACACTGAAGCTTTCTTT,CASSLGPRGMNTEAFF
TRBV7-6,.,16,TRBJ1-5,.,TGTGCCAGCAGTCCCCGGGGCCGAGATAGCAATCAGCCCCAGCATTTT,CASSPRGRDSNQPQHF
TRBV10-2,.,16,TRBJ2-7,.,TGCGCCAGCAGTGATTTCCGGGCAGGGGATCCCTACGAGCAGTACTTC,CASSDFRAGDPYEQYF
TRBV5-4,.,15,TRBJ2-6,.,TGTGCCAGCAGCTATATAAGCTCTGGGGCCAACGTCCTGACTTTC,CASSYISSGANVLTF
TRBV18,.,16,TRBJ2-1,few,TGTGCCAGCTCACCACCGGACAGTTGGTACTACAATGAGCAGTTCTTC,CASSPPDSWYYNEQFF
TRBV11-2,.,14,TRBJ2-7,.,TGTGCCAGCAGCATCGGGACAGCCCTGGGGGGGCAGTACTTC,CASSIGTALGGQYF
TRBV5-4,TRBD1,15,TRBJ1-5,.,TGTGCCAGCAGTAAGTGGACAGGGGGCAATCAGCCCCAGCATTTT,CASSKWTGGNQPQHF
TRBV18,TRBD1,14,TRBJ2-2,.,TGTGCCAGCTCACCAGGGACAGTTACCGGGGAGCTGTTTTTT,CASSPGTVTGELFF
TRBV5-4,.,13,TRBJ1-4,.,TGTGCCAGCACCCGAGGGCCTGAAGAAAAACTGTTTTTT,CASTRGPEEKLFF
TRBV10-1,.,18,TRBJ2-2,.,TGCGCCAGCAGTGAGTCACCGGCGCGAACAACGAACACCGGGGAGCTGTTTTTT,CASSESPARTTNTGELFF
TRBV14,.,19,TRBJ2-3,.,TGTGCCAGCAGCCCGGCTTTAACGGGGGTTCCCACTTACACAGATACGCAGTATTTT,CASSPALTGVPTYTDTQYF
TRBV7-7,TRBD2,16,TRBJ2-3,.,TGTGCCAGCAGCTTAGGGACTAGCGGTACCGGGGATACGCAGTATTTT,CASSLGTSGTGDTQYF
TRBV19,.,14,TRBJ1-3,.,TGTGCCAGTAGTCCCCTGGAGCGTGGAAACACCATATATTTT,CASSPLERGNTIYF
TRBV15,TRBD1,15,TRBJ2-5,.,TGTGCCACCAGCGGCACCGACAGGGGATTAAAGACCCAGTACTTC,CATSGTDRGLKTQYF
TRBV4-1,TRBD2,16,TRBJ2-2,.,TGCGCCAGCGGGATACTAGCGGGGGCGAACACCGGGGAGCTGTTTTTT,CASGILAGANTGELFF
TRBV18,TRBD1,14,TRBJ1-1,once,TGTGCCAGCTCTCGACAGGGGCAGAACACTGAAGCTTTCTTT,CASSRQGQNTEAFF
TRBV7-2,.,14,TRBJ1-1,.,TGTGCCAGCAGCTTAGGGGCAGGCCTAACTGAAGCTTTCTTT,CASSLGAGLTEAFF
TRBV6-5,.,15,TRBJ1-1,.,TGTGCCAGCAGGGCGCATAGGTATGGGATCACTGAAGCTTTCTTT,CASRAHRYGITEAFF
TRBV6-1,.,13,TRBJ1-5,.,TGTGCCAGCAGGGAGGGGAACAATCAGCCCCAGCATTTT,CASREGNNQPQHF
TRBV5-1,TRBD2,18,TRBJ2-1,.,TGCGCCAGCAGCTTGTCTCCAGCGGGAGTTGGAAGAGCATTTGAGCAGTTCTTC,CASSLSPAGVGRAFEQFF
TRBV7-9,.,12,TRBJ2-5,few,TGTGCCAGCAGCTTAGAACCAGAGACCCAGTACTTC,CASSLEPETQYF
TRBV18,.,15,TRBJ1-2,once,TGTGCCAGCTCACGAGTCAGAGACACGTCGAGTGGCTACACCTTC,CASSRVRDTSSGYTF
TRBV9,.,14,TRBJ1-1,few,TGTGCCAGCACTCCGCGGGACTTTAACACTGAAGCTTTCTTT,CASTPRDFNTEAFF